This TCR beta chain was sequenced during a study of blood T cell repertoires in COVID-19. In the study overall: Donors in the United States, Italy and Spain gave samples during acute or convalescent COVID-19. Sources were T cells, B-cell-depleted T cells, or PBMCs; the material itself was cDNA or gDNA.

Original processing notes: The authors estimated nucleated cell counts from reference gene primer amplification. Using immunoSEQ multiplex PCR, the repertoire was profiled, and TCRdb retains in-frame clones only, with some absent. D and trimming were read from the DNA, whereas the V and J calls and clone size are those reported in that table. The table includes almost 55,000 clones, approximately 82% detected once. The germline V and J ends were trimmed by 2 bases and 5 bases, with 8 bases remaining between them. Germline assignment: CDR1 LNHDA and CDR2 SQIVND (reference sequence). This CDR3 contains 13 residues.

The chain has TRBV19 and TRBJ2-3, with D hard to call. Sequencing was performed on peripheral blood. The TCR originated in a human donor in a cohort sampled during active COVID-19. CDR3 nucleotide sequence: TGTGCCAGTAGTATAAATGTGCGAGATACGCAGTATTTT. Translating gives CASSINVRDTQYF.